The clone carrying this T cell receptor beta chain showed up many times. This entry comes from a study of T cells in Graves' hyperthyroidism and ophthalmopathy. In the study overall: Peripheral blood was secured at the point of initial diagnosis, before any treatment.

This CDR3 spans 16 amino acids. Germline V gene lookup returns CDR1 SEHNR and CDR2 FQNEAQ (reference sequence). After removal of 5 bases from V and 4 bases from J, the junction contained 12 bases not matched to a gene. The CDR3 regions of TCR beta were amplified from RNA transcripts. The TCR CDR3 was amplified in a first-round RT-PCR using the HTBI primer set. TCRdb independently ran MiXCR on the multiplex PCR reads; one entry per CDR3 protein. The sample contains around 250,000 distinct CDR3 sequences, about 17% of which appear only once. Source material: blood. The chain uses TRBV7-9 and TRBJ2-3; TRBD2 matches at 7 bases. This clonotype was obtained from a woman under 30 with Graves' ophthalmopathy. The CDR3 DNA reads TGTGCCAGCAGCCCAAGGGCGGGGGTAAAGGCAGATACGCAGTATTTT. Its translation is CASSPRAGVKADTQYF.